The 24 T cell receptor beta chains listed next were all sequenced from one sample in a study of cytomegalovirus exposure and HLA in healthy donors. Amplification used 60 Vbeta primers and 13 Jbeta primers. Assay used: immunoSEQ multiplex PCR; TCRdb lists only in-frame clones, some missing. Here the sample spans around 200,000 clones, around four fifths being singletons. Sequencing used PBMCs. These receptors originate from a woman between 50 and 59 years old in good health and CMV-seropositive.

The CDR3 sequence is CASSPWMRTGNTGELFF. The CDR3 nucleotides read TGTGCCAGCAGCCCCTGGATGAGGACAGGTAACACCGGGGAGCTGTTTTTT. The gene calls are TRBV9 and TRBJ2-2; TRBD1 aligns across 7 bases. The CDR3 runs 17 residues. Germline CDR1 is SGDLS and CDR2 is YYNGEE. Unmatched junction bases numbered 11, after V lost 4 bases and J lost 2 bases.

This clone was seen only once. The chain combines TRBV2 with TRBJ2-7; TRBD1 matches at 8 bases. V lost 1 base, J lost 4 bases, and 3 bases stayed unmatched. CDR1 is SNHLY, CDR2 FYNNEI, per germline. This CDR3 spans 14 amino acids. CDR3 DNA sequence: TGTGCCAGCAGTGAAGGACAGGGGTGGTACGAGCAGTACTTC. Its protein is CASSEGQGWYEQYF.

The rearrangement links TRBV13 to TRBJ1-4; 7 positions agree with TRBD1. The CDR3 loop spans 14 amino acids. J gave up 8 bases and V 5 bases, and 8 bases lay outside the gene matches. Germline CDR1 reads PRHDT; CDR2 reads FYEKMQ (reference sequence). DNA of the CDR3: TGTGCCAGCAGCGGCAGGGGGGAGAGAGAAAAACTGTTTTTT. As protein: CASSGRGEREKLFF.

The chain recombines TRBV19 with TRBJ2-5; 9 nucleotides match TRBD1. The germline CDR1 and CDR2 sequences are LNHDA and SQIVND (reference sequence). The V and J ends lost 6 bases and 4 bases, in that order; junction bases with no gene match: 9. The CDR3 runs 15 residues. The CDR3 reads CASSIQDRGGETQYF. The CDR3 nucleotides are TGTGCCAGTAGCATCCAGGACAGGGGTGGAGAGACCCAGTACTTC.

This sequence joins TRBV7-9 and TRBJ2-1; D possibly corresponds to TRBD1 (5 bases). This CDR3 region has 14 residues. V lost 9 bases, J lost 4 bases, and 16 bases lay in between. CDR1 and CDR2 (germline): SEHNR, FQNEAQ (reference sequence). CDR3 sequence (DNA): TGTGCCAGTACAGTCCTCCAGGGATACAATGAGCAGTTCTTC. As protein: CASTVLQGYNEQFF. Combining the CDR3 with reference TRBV7-9 and TRBJ2-1 gives the whole variable domain DTGVSQNPRHKITKRGQNVTFRCDPISEHNRLYWYRQTLGQGPEFLTYFQNEAQLEKSRLLSDRFSAERPKGSFSTLEIQRTEQGDSAMYLCASTVLQGYNEQFFGPGTRLTVL.

The chain links TRBV7-2 to TRBJ1-3; unclear D gene. V dropped 1 base and J dropped 4 bases, with 11 bases sitting between them. The CDR3 spans 15 residues. The germline gives CDR1 SGHTA, CDR2 FQGNSA. The CDR3, as DNA: TGTGCCAGCAGCTTAGTATCTGTAGCCGGAAACACCATATATTTT. Its translation: CASSLVSVAGNTIYF.

The chain joins TRBV28 to TRBJ1-2; D possibly corresponds to TRBD1 (6 bases). The germline V gene has CDR1 MDHEN and CDR2 SYDVKM. This CDR3 has 16 amino acids. Between the trimmed V and J ends, which lost 6 bases and 0 bases, there was a span of 17 bases. Here the CDR3 reads CASSQGTLLANYGYTF. CDR3 sequence (DNA): TGTGCCAGCAGCCAGGGGACGCTGCTAGCTAACTATGGCTACACCTTC.

J is TRBJ2-2 and V is TRBV2, with D uncertain. Trimming cost V 5 bases and J 0 bases, with 16 bases left between them. The CDR3 covers 17 residues. CDR1 and CDR2 from the germline V gene are SNHLY and FYNNEI. CDR3: CASSPRPTRANTGELFF. The CDR3 nucleotides are TGTGCCAGCAGTCCCCGGCCGACACGAGCGAACACCGGGGAGCTGTTTTTT.

In its sample, this clone was seen a few times. The CDR3 sequence: CASSLAWRGTEAFF. CDR3 coding DNA: TGTGCCAGCAGCTTGGCTTGGAGGGGCACTGAAGCTTTCTTT. The rearrangement uses TRBV5-6 and TRBJ1-1, with D perhaps matching TRBD1 (5 bases). The CDR3 has 14 amino acids. Germline values: CDR1 SGHDT, CDR2 YYEEEE. The germline V and J ends were trimmed by 0 bases and 4 bases, with 10 bases remaining between them.

As for this clone: Distinct nucleotide sequences in the sample also encode this CDR3. The V call is TRBV29-1, the J call TRBJ1-1, with D uncertain. The CDR3 loop spans 13 amino acids. Germline values: CDR1 SQVTM, CDR2 ANQGSEA. Trimming stripped 5 bases from V and 1 base from J, with 11 bases between. The CDR3 DNA reads TGCAGCGTTTCGGGGATCGCGAACACTGAAGCTTTCTTT. This codes for CSVSGIANTEAFF. Variable domain in full (rest from reference TRBV29-1 and TRBJ1-1): SAVISQKPSRDICQRGTSLTIQCQVDSQVTMMFWYRQQPGQSLTLIATANQGSEATYESGFVIDKFPISRPNLTFSTLTVSNMSPEDSSIYLCSVSGIANTEAFFGQGTRLTVV.

The chain couples TRBV5-1 to TRBJ1-3; a weak D match, TRBD1 (5 bases). Germline values: CDR1 SGHRS, CDR2 YFSETQ. The CDR3 consists of 15 residues. Deletions cut 4 bases from V and 0 bases from J, with 11 bases between. The CDR3 spells CASSEAGPSGNTIYF. In DNA form, the CDR3 reads TGCGCCAGCAGCGAGGCAGGGCCCTCTGGAAACACCATATATTTT.

The chain carries TRBV7-8 and TRBJ2-7; 10 nucleotides match TRBD1. J was trimmed by 4 bases and V by 5 bases; bases with no gene match: 8. This CDR3 is 15 amino acids long. CDR1 is SGHVS and CDR2 is FQNEAQ in the germline V gene. CDR3 protein: CASSPRTGGVYEQYF. The CDR3 DNA follows: TGTGCCAGCAGCCCAAGGACAGGGGGGGTGTACGAGCAGTACTTC.

This sequence joins TRBV30 and TRBJ1-1; TRBD1 might be the D (6 bases). Deletions cut 0 bases from V and 4 bases from J, with 9 bases between. This CDR3 has 13 residues. The germline V gene encodes CDR1 GTSNPN and CDR2 SVGIG (reference sequence). DNA for the CDR3: TGTGCCTGGAGTGTCGGGGGGGCCACTGAAGCTTTCTTT. This encodes CAWSVGGATEAFF.

The genes are TRBV19 and TRBJ2-7; 8 positions agree with TRBD1. Germline CDR1 reads LNHDA; CDR2 reads SQIVND (reference sequence). With 5 bases clipped from V and 2 bases from J, the junction kept 5 bases outside the gene matches. The CDR3 runs to 14 residues. CDR3 nucleotides: TGTGCCAGTAGTGGACAGGGAAGAACCTACGAGCAGTACTTC. Amino acids: CASSGQGRTYEQYF.

Here the CDR3 DNA reads TGTGCCAGCAGACCCCCGGGACAGGGTATAGGGGGCTACACCTTC. Translating it yields CASRPPGQGIGGYTF. The chain couples TRBV6-5 to TRBJ1-2; TRBD1 aligns across 9 bases. CDR1 MNHEY and CDR2 SVGAGI come from the germline V gene. CDR3 size: 15 residues. V lost 6 bases and J lost 8; bases outside the gene matches: 13.

In its sample, this clone was seen a few times. The chain joins TRBV7-9 to TRBJ1-4; D is perhaps TRBD1 (6 bases). The CDR3 is 14 residues long. From germline, CDR1 is SEHNR and CDR2 FQNEAQ (reference sequence). Trimming took off 0 bases at V and 14 bases at J, with 16 bases between the two ends. CDR3: CASSLANGQTRLFF. Written as DNA, the CDR3 is TGTGCCAGCAGCTTAGCGAATGGACAGACTCGGCTGTTTTTT.

The V and J genes are TRBV28 and TRBJ1-1; D possibly corresponds to TRBD1 (5 bases). This CDR3 has 17 amino acids. The V end was cut by 2 bases, the J end by 9 bases, with 25 bases between. Germline CDR1 is MDHEN and CDR2 is SYDVKM. The chain's CDR3 is CASSLGSSREVTPKAFF. The CDR3 DNA sequence: TGTGCCAGCAGTTTAGGATCTTCCAGGGAGGTGACCCCGAAAGCTTTCTTT. Drawing the rest from reference TRBV28 and TRBJ1-1, the complete variable domain is DVKVTQSSRYLVKRTGEKVFLECVQDMDHENMFWYRQDPGLGLRLIYFSYDVKMKEKGDIPEGYSVSREKKERFSLILESASTNQTSMYLCASSLGSSREVTPKAFFGQGTRLTVV.

The V gene is TRBV6-1, the J gene TRBJ2-7; TRBD1 agrees at 8 bases. Germline V lookup: CDR1 MNHNS, CDR2 SASEGT. V gave up 3 bases and J gave up 5 bases; unmatched junction bases: 6. The CDR3 length is 14 residues. CDR3 in DNA: TGTGCCAGCAGTGACGGACAGGGCCCCCACGAGCAGTACTTC. Its protein product is CASSDGQGPHEQYF.

CDR3 DNA sequence: TGCAGCGTGTTAATAGGAGGGACAGACAGCTATGGCTACACCTTC. Amino acids: CSVLIGGTDSYGYTF. The J gene is TRBJ1-2, the V gene TRBV29-1; 7 bases map to TRBD1. After removal of 6 bases from V and 4 bases from J, the junction contained 14 bases not matched to a gene. The germline gives CDR1 SQVTM, CDR2 ANQGSEA. CDR3 size: 15 residues.

This chain links TRBV12-5 with TRBJ2-5; possibly TRBD1 for D (5 bases). This CDR3 is built from 13 residues. Germline assignment: CDR1 LGHNT and CDR2 FRNRAP. Trimming cost V 4 bases and J 6 bases, with 12 bases left between them. The CDR3 loop reads CASGSSGWKTQYF. CDR3 DNA: TGTGCTAGTGGTTCCTCAGGGTGGAAGACCCAGTACTTC.

The chain carries TRBV15 and TRBJ2-1, with TRBD1 matching over 7 bases. Germline CDR1 LNHNV, CDR2 YYDKDF (reference sequence). The CDR3 sequence is 18 residues long. The ends lost 5 bases at V and 1 base at J; junction bases unmatched: 14. CDR3 coding DNA: TGTGCCACCAGCGAACCATTTCCCGGGACAGATTCCTACAATGAGCAGTTCTTC. Translation gives CATSEPFPGTDSYNEQFF.

The CDR3 is CASSLAGGSYEQYF. CDR3 nucleotide sequence: TGTGCCAGCAGCTTAGCCGGTGGCTCCTACGAGCAGTACTTC. The chain links TRBV7-9 to TRBJ2-7; no definite D call. Trimming removed 0 bases from V and 0 bases from J, with 6 bases in between. From germline, CDR1 is SEHNR and CDR2 FQNEAQ (reference sequence). The CDR3 has 14 residues. The variable domain in full, with the rest retrieved from reference TRBV7-9 and TRBJ2-7, is DTGVSQNPRHKITKRGQNVTFRCDPISEHNRLYWYRQTLGQGPEFLTYFQNEAQLEKSRLLSDRFSAERPKGSFSTLEIQRTEQGDSAMYLCASSLAGGSYEQYFGPGTRLTVT.

The CDR3 DNA is TGTGCCAGCCTAGGTTCCTTTGGTGAAAAACTGTTTTTT. Protein product: CASLGSFGEKLFF. The chain employs TRBV6-1 and TRBJ1-4; D ambiguous. The CDR3 spans 13 residues. Germline CDR1 MNHNS, CDR2 SASEGT. The V end lost 8 bases, the J end lost 7 bases, and 14 bases lay between the germline ends.

The V gene is TRBV10-1, the J gene TRBJ2-1, with 14 bases fitting TRBD2. Germline CDR1 is WNHNN and CDR2 is SYGVQD (reference sequence). This CDR3 has 16 residues. J gave up 7 bases and V 3 bases, and 5 bases lay outside the gene matches. DNA of the CDR3: TGCGCCAGCAGTGACCCCGGGACTAGCGGGGGTAATGAGCAGTTCTTC. Its translation is CASSDPGTSGGNEQFF.